Listed here is a single TCR beta chain. The target antigen is unknown. This specimen comes from a study of blood T cells in healthy people across ages. The authors ran a second PCR of about 7 to 11 cycles using a sample-barcoded 5' primer and a J-beta primer mix. Paired-end reads containing CDR3 totaled no fewer than 2.5 million for each sample. TCRdb recomputed calls from the 5' RACE reads with MiXCR, one row per CDR3 protein. The data show 1 million to 1.2 million distinct CDR3 sequences, around two fifths seen once. At least 6 million PBMCs were isolated per sample. Total RNA extracted from each sample amounted to at least 6 micrograms. The CDR3 runs to 14 residues. V was pared by 2 bases and J by 4 bases, with 8 bases between. The germline V gene encodes CDR1 MGHRA and CDR2 YSYEKL. Study-wide results and limits: Estimated diversity, derived from one million T cells, was regarded as an underestimate.

The material sequenced was blood. This clonotype was obtained from a man between 18 and 29 years old in good health. The chain joins TRBV4-1 to TRBJ1-4; D possibly corresponds to TRBD1 (5 bases). CDR3 protein: CASSQSRVNEKLFF. CDR3 nucleotides: TGCGCCAGCAGCCAAAGCAGGGTTAATGAAAAACTGTTTTTT.